The 29 T cell receptor beta chains reported below all come from one sample, sequenced in a study of blood T cell repertoires in COVID-19. Produced via immunoSEQ multiplex PCR; TCRdb's table is partial and in-frame only. The table lists hundreds of thousands of clones, 75% to 85% of them singletons. Sequenced: peripheral blood. The source is a woman aged 80 or older with COVID-19, enrolled during active disease.

The V gene is TRBV27, the J gene TRBJ2-3; weak D call: TRBD2 (5 bases). V was pared by 3 bases and J by 3 bases, with 28 bases between. The germline V gene has CDR1 MNHEY and CDR2 SMNVEV (reference sequence). The CDR3 is made up of 20 amino acids. CDR3 sequence (DNA): TGTGCCAGCAGTTTCCAGCGAATGGCTAATCGGGGTGGAGTGACAGATACGCAGTATTTT. The encoded protein is CASSFQRMANRGGVTDTQYF.

This rearrangement joins TRBV5-1 to TRBJ2-3; no clear D gene. The germline V gene encodes CDR1 SGHRS and CDR2 YFSETQ. The V gene lost 0 bases and the J gene lost 3 bases, with 11 bases spanning the gap. The length of the CDR3 is 15 residues. CDR3 in amino acids: CASSLAAAGTDTQYF. The CDR3 DNA reads TGCGCCAGCAGCTTGGCGGCAGCAGGTACAGATACGCAGTATTTT.

V gene TRBV13 combines with J gene TRBJ2-4, with a possible D match to TRBD2 (6 bases). This CDR3 is built from 15 residues. V was shortened by 2 bases and J by 2 bases, with 10 bases between the two germline ends. Germline V gene sequence: CDR1 PRHDT, CDR2 FYEKMQ (reference sequence). Here the CDR3 DNA reads TGTGCCAGCAGCTTAAGACTAGTCTCCAAAAACATTCAGTACTTC. Its protein product is CASSLRLVSKNIQYF.

J is TRBJ2-1 and V is TRBV27; D remains unclear. V lost 8 bases to trimming and J lost 6 bases, with 20 bases between them. This CDR3 has 15 amino acids. Germline loops: CDR1 MNHEY, CDR2 SMNVEV (reference sequence). The DNA for the CDR3 is TGTGCCAGCTCCTATTTACACCAGAGGAGCAATGAGCAGTTCTTC. It is translated as CASSYLHQRSNEQFF.

The chain links TRBV2 to TRBJ2-5, with 14 bases fitting TRBD2. The germline gives CDR1 SNHLY, CDR2 FYNNEI. Germline trimming cut 6 bases from V and 4 bases from J; bases unmatched to any gene: 7. CDR3 length: 16 residues. The chain's CDR3 is CASSPGLAGGGETQYF. DNA for the CDR3: TGTGCCAGCAGCCCCGGACTAGCGGGGGGAGGAGAGACCCAGTACTTC.

CDR3 nucleotides: TGTGCCAGCAAGAGGAGGGCGGGAGGTGCAGATACGCAGTATTTT. It specifies CASKRRAGGADTQYF. This chain links TRBV2 with TRBJ2-3; 8 positions match TRBD2. The CDR3 runs 15 residues. V lost 7 bases, J lost 4 bases, and 10 bases stayed unmatched. Germline-derived CDR1 and CDR2 are SNHLY and FYNNEI.

The J gene is TRBJ1-5, the V gene TRBV6-5, with 9 positions matching TRBD1. CDR3 length: 15 residues. Germline V gene data show CDR1 as MNHEY and CDR2 as SVGAGI. With V trimmed by 6 bases and J by 3 bases, 6 bases remained unmatched. The CDR3 DNA is TGTGCCAGCAGGACCGGGACAGGGCACAATCAGCCCCAGCATTTT. Translation gives CASRTGTGHNQPQHF.

This clone was seen more than once but under ten times. The chain joins TRBV28 to TRBJ2-5, with a tentative D call TRBD2 (5 bases). This CDR3 comprises 13 residues. Germline CDR1 and CDR2: MDHEN and SYDVKM. The V end lost 5 bases, the J end lost 5 bases, and 12 bases lay between the germline ends. In DNA form, the CDR3 reads TGTGCCAGCAGTCTCCGGGGATACGAGACCCAGTACTTC. This sequence encodes CASSLRGYETQYF.

The chain carries TRBV11-2 and TRBJ2-1, with 10 nucleotides matching TRBD2. The germline V gene encodes CDR1 SGHAT and CDR2 FQNNGV. This CDR3 is 13 amino acids long. Trimming at V came to 5 bases and at J to 15 bases, leaving 10 bases not matched to a gene. In nucleotides, the CDR3 is TGTGCCAGCAGCCGACAATATAGCGGGAGGCCGTTCTTC. Its protein is CASSRQYSGRPFF.

The chain uses TRBV29-1 and TRBJ2-1; 8 positions match TRBD2. The CDR3 runs 15 residues. Looked up from germline, CDR1 is SQVTM and CDR2 is ANQGSEA. The ends lost 4 bases at V and 7 bases at J; junction bases unmatched: 12. Written as DNA, the CDR3 is TGCAGCGTTGGGGATAGCGGGATCTCCGGGAATGAGCAGTTCTTC. Residues: CSVGDSGISGNEQFF.

This clone has only a few counts. J is TRBJ2-3 and V is TRBV9; 10 bases are shared with TRBD2. CDR1 and CDR2 from the germline V gene are SGDLS and YYNGEE. The CDR3 totals 15 residues. V gave up 1 base and J gave up 7 bases; unmatched junction bases: 6. The CDR3 spells CASSVQAGGRNTQYF. The CDR3 DNA follows: TGTGCCAGCAGCGTACAAGCGGGAGGGCGAAATACGCAGTATTTT.

This clone came up once. The chain combines TRBV19 with TRBJ1-5, with TRBD1 identical over 9 bases. CDR1 and CDR2 from the germline V gene are LNHDA and SQIVND (reference sequence). J was trimmed by 6 bases and V by 3 bases; bases with no gene match: 15. The CDR3 is 18 amino acids. The CDR3: CASSIGAVGTGTLQPQHF. In nucleotides, the CDR3 is TGTGCCAGTAGTATCGGGGCGGTTGGGACAGGGACCCTTCAGCCCCAGCATTTT. Supplemented by reference TRBV19 and TRBJ1-5, the full variable domain reads DGGITQSPKYLFRKEGQNVTLSCEQNLNHDAMYWYRQDPGQGLRLIYYSQIVNDFQKGDIAEGYSVSREKKESFPLTVTSAQKNPTAFYLCASSIGAVGTGTLQPQHFGDGTRLSIL.

CDR3 nucleotide sequence: TGTGCCAGCAGCTCAGGGGAGAGGGGCTACACCTTC. This codes for CASSSGERGYTF. This chain uses TRBV7-2 with TRBJ1-2; possibly TRBD1 for D (6 bases). The germline gives CDR1 SGHTA, CDR2 FQGNSA. The CDR3 runs 12 residues. Trimming took off 4 bases at V and 8 bases at J, with 11 bases between the two ends.

In its sample, this clone was seen once. The chain has TRBV3-1 (or the pseudogene TRBV3-2) and TRBJ2-7; 11 nucleotides agree with TRBD2. The V gene end was trimmed by 4 bases and the J gene end by 6 bases; junction bases not matched to a gene: 5. The CDR3 contains 14 residues. The germline CDR1 and CDR2 sequences are LGHDT and YNNKEL (reference sequence). The CDR3, as DNA: TGTGCCAGCAGCCGGTTAGCGGGGGGGACCGAGCAGTACTTC. Translation gives CASSRLAGGTEQYF.

The table lists this clone with a count of one. For the CDR3, the DNA is TGCGCCAGCAGCCAAGGAGCTAGCGGGAAAAGGCCCGGGGAGCTGTTTTTT. Translation gives CASSQGASGKRPGELFF. V gene TRBV4-1 combines with J gene TRBJ2-2, with 9 nucleotides matching TRBD2. CDR3 length: 17 residues. Trimming at V came to 1 base and at J to 6 bases, leaving 9 bases not matched to a gene. CDR1 is MGHRA and CDR2 is YSYEKL in the germline V gene.

The V call is TRBV4-1, the J call TRBJ2-1; 10 bases map to TRBD2. Germline CDR1 is MGHRA and CDR2 is YSYEKL. CDR3 length equals 16 residues. The junction had 5 bases not matched to a gene; V was cut back by 3 bases and J by 3 bases. The CDR3 DNA is TGCGCCAGCAGCCACAGTCCTAGCGGGAGCTACAATGAGCAGTTCTTC. It yields the protein CASSHSPSGSYNEQFF.

The J gene is TRBJ1-1, the V gene TRBV28, with 8 bases that match TRBD1. Unmatched junction bases numbered 14, after V lost 7 bases and J lost 4 bases. The CDR3 is 16 amino acids. The germline CDR1 and CDR2 sequences are MDHEN and SYDVKM. CDR3 residues: CASTSSLGQGGTEAFF. The DNA of the CDR3 is TGTGCCAGCACCTCTTCACTCGGACAGGGAGGCACTGAAGCTTTCTTT. Full variable domain (rest looked up from reference TRBV28 and TRBJ1-1): DVKVTQSSRYLVKRTGEKVFLECVQDMDHENMFWYRQDPGLGLRLIYFSYDVKMKEKGDIPEGYSVSREKKERFSLILESASTNQTSMYLCASTSSLGQGGTEAFFGQGTRLTVV.

V and J are TRBV6-2 or TRBV6-3 and TRBJ2-1; 8 positions match TRBD2. This CDR3 is built from 16 residues. Germline V lookup: CDR1 MNHEY, CDR2 SVGEGT. J was trimmed by 6 bases and V by 2 bases; bases with no gene match: 9. The CDR3 reads CASSYKTGLGVNEQFF. CDR3 nucleotides: TGTGCCAGCAGTTACAAGACGGGACTAGGGGTCAATGAGCAGTTCTTC.

The chain links TRBV19 to TRBJ1-2, with a possible D match to TRBD1 (5 bases). The V gene's germline CDR1 is LNHDA and CDR2 SQIVND (reference sequence). V was clipped by 2 bases and J by 8 bases, with 18 bases between them. The CDR3 has 15 residues. The CDR3 sequence: CASSIQGQVLRGYTF. The CDR3 nucleotides read TGTGCCAGTAGTATACAGGGTCAAGTATTGCGGGGCTACACCTTC.

V is TRBV21-1 and J is TRBJ2-3; TRBD2 is taken as the D call from the table, unchecked against the DNA. TRBV21-1 is termed a pseudogene. This CDR3 is built from 16 residues. CDR3 coding DNA: TGTGCCAGCAGCAAAGGGCGCGGGGTAGCTACAGATACGCAGTATTTT. Its translation is CASSKGRGVATDTQYF.

This clone has just one count. The chain couples TRBV5-4 to TRBJ1-2; no reliable D call. With 10 bases removed from V and 8 bases from J, the gap between germline ends came to 21 bases. The CDR3 has 13 amino acids. Germline CDR1 and CDR2: SGHNT and YYREEE (reference sequence). CDR3 in amino acids: CAVRRTSSGGYTF. The CDR3 bases are TGTGCCGTGCGCCGGACTTCTTCGGGGGGCTACACCTTC.

V and J are TRBV9 and TRBJ2-2; D gene ambiguous. Trimming removed 0 bases from V and 4 bases from J, with 7 bases in between. The CDR3 spans 14 residues. CDR1 and CDR2 from the germline V gene are SGDLS and YYNGEE. The CDR3, as DNA: TGTGCCAGCAGCGTAGCTGCGAGCACCGGGGAGCTGTTTTTT. Translated: CASSVAASTGELFF.

The rearrangement uses TRBV18 and TRBJ1-4; D unclear. V was cut by 3 bases and J by 3 bases, with 11 bases left in between. The CDR3 loop spans 15 amino acids. Germline values: CDR1 KGHSH, CDR2 LQKENI. This chain's CDR3 is CASSPSWRANEKLFF. In nucleotides, the CDR3 is TGTGCCAGCTCACCTTCCTGGAGGGCTAATGAAAAACTGTTTTTT.

The V call is TRBV19, the J call TRBJ2-2, with 9 bases fitting TRBD1. This CDR3 is built from 15 residues. V lost 7 bases and J lost 3; bases outside the gene matches: 6. Germline assignment: CDR1 LNHDA and CDR2 SQIVND (reference sequence). The CDR3 sequence is CASNLDRGYTGELFF. CDR3 nucleotides: TGTGCCAGTAATTTGGACAGGGGATACACCGGGGAGCTGTTTTTT.

The chain combines TRBV6-2 or TRBV6-3 with TRBJ2-2; D unclear. The germline V gene encodes CDR1 MNHEY and CDR2 SVGEGT. The CDR3 consists of 17 residues. V was shortened by 0 bases and J by 5 bases, with 16 bases between the two germline ends. The CDR3 DNA sequence: TGTGCCAGCAGTTACTCCCGTCAATACCAACTAACCGGGGAGCTGTTTTTT. This sequence encodes CASSYSRQYQLTGELFF.

The chain uses TRBV18 and TRBJ2-7, with TRBD1 matching 9 bases. The CDR3 has 15 amino acids. Germline values: CDR1 KGHSH, CDR2 LQKENI. J gave up 1 base and V 4 bases, and 5 bases lay outside the gene matches. The CDR3 sequence is CASSRIGTGSYEQYF. CDR3 DNA sequence: TGTGCCAGCTCACGTATTGGGACAGGGTCCTACGAGCAGTACTTC.

The sample holds one count of this clone. The rearrangement joins TRBV19 to TRBJ2-1; D gene unclear. The CDR3 length is 15 residues. V shed 4 bases and J shed 0 bases, with 10 bases lying between them. Per the germline V gene, CDR1 is LNHDA and CDR2 is SQIVND (reference sequence). CDR3 residues: CASSTHPSSYNEQFF. DNA for the CDR3: TGTGCCAGTAGTACCCACCCCAGCTCCTACAATGAGCAGTTCTTC.

The chain carries TRBV5-5 and TRBJ2-6, with a possible D match to TRBD2 (5 bases). The CDR3 sequence is 16 residues long. Germline V gives CDR1 SGHKS, CDR2 YYEKEE (reference sequence). V was shortened by 4 bases and J by 4 bases, with 15 bases between the two germline ends. CDR3 residues: CASSPPSREGANVLTF. CDR3 DNA sequence: TGTGCCAGCAGCCCCCCGAGTCGGGAAGGGGCCAACGTCCTGACTTTC.

This clone appeared a few times. This sequence joins TRBV5-1 and TRBJ1-6; D is perhaps TRBD1 (5 bases). Trimming took off 0 bases at V and 7 bases at J, with 8 bases between the two ends. This CDR3 is built from 14 residues. Germline CDR1 is SGHRS and CDR2 is YFSETQ. CDR3 DNA sequence: TGCGCCAGCAGCTTGGAGGGGAGGAATTCACCCCTCCACTTT. Translated, it gives CASSLEGRNSPLHF.